This is a list of T cell receptor beta chains from one sample in a study of blood T cell repertoires in COVID-19. Assay: immunoSEQ multiplex PCR; the TCRdb copy retains only in-frame clones and omits some. Altogether 300,000 to 450,000 clones are present, about 85% being singletons, with the ten largest covering under 4%. Sequences were obtained from peripheral blood. These receptor sequences come from a woman younger than 30 with acute or convalescent COVID-19. The CDR3 runs from the conserved cysteine through the conserved F or W. D genes are given only for firm matches. Size is omitted from some rows. Given values are once, few, many or a class for expanded clones.

- | TRBJ2-1 | TRBV9 | - | CASSVGSRLGNEQFF
- | TRBJ1-5 | TRBV12-1 | - | CASSTNQPQHF
- | TRBJ1-1 | TRBV6-4 | - | CASRQGIRDTEAFF
- | TRBJ1-3 | TRBV4-2 | TRBD1 | CASSQDPSQTGTGNTIYF
- | TRBJ1-3 | TRBV9 | - | CASTGSSAGNTIYF
- | TRBJ2-3 | TRBV15 | - | CATSSSRQTTDTQYF
- | TRBJ1-1 | TRBV19 | - | CASSIGGQEGTEAFF
- | TRBJ1-2 | TRBV6-6 | - | CASSRDYGYTF
- | TRBJ1-2 | TRBV27 | - | CASIGNGYTF
- | TRBJ2-2 | TRBV7-9 | TRBD1 | CASSFDRVAGELFF
- | TRBJ2-3 | TRBV14 | - | CASSHFGADTQYF
- | TRBJ1-4 | TRBV19 | TRBD1 | CASSTRDSEKLFF
- | TRBJ2-1 | TRBV5-1 | - | CASSSLQGGDEQFF
- | TRBJ1-4 | TRBV29-1 | - | CSVGVRGAREKLFF
- | TRBJ1-5 | TRBV2 | - | CASSDWGGYSNQPQHF
- | TRBJ2-5 | TRBV18 | - | CASSPLYQETQYF
- | TRBJ1-1 | TRBV6-6 | - | CASSGQRNTEAFF
few | TRBJ1-5 | TRBV9 | TRBD1 | CASSAGTGGSNQPQHF
- | TRBJ2-2 | TRBV28 | - | CASSLLGANTGELFF
- | TRBJ2-5 | TRBV11-2 | TRBD2 | CASSLGSGPRRETQYF
- | TRBJ2-7 | TRBV5-1 | TRBD2 | CATKSGTSSHEQYF
- | TRBJ1-5 | TRBV27 | - | CATGQIGTDQPQHF
- | TRBJ1-5 | TRBV21-1 | - | CASSTGAGFRNQPQHF
- | TRBJ1-1 | TRBV12-5 | - | CASGLVREVANTEAFF
once | TRBJ2-7 | TRBV11-2 | TRBD1 | CASSPAADRGDLYF
- | TRBJ2-1 | TRBV5-1 | TRBD2 | CASSLTSGGFYNEQFF
- | TRBJ1-1 | TRBV3-1/TRBV3-2 | - | CASSQGRYTEAFF
- | TRBJ2-2 | TRBV11-2 | - | CASSSLSRRNTGELFF
- | TRBJ2-7 | TRBV19 | TRBD2 | CASGERGVHHEQYF